The T cell receptor delta chain described here comes from a study of gamma-delta T cells after stem cell transplantation. By share of the sample, this clone is medium-sized. With CATT, TCRdb re-called clones from the RT-PCR reads. The sample lists over 2,000 delta-chain clones; less than 8% were seen once. From germline, CDR1 is GEAIGNYY and CDR2 EKD. V lost 3 bases, J lost 2 bases, and 19 bases stayed unmatched. The CDR3 sequence is 20 residues long. The chain recombines TRDV2 with TRDJ1; 11 nucleotides agree with TRDD3. The receptor comes from a human donor. It is not recorded whose cells these are; they may come from a transplant donor. Material: gamma-delta T cells. CDR3 loop: CACDHVGVGDTNAETDKLIF. The CDR3 DNA sequence: TGTGCCTGTGACCACGTCGGGGTGGGGGATACGAACGCGGAGACCGATAAACTCATCTTT.